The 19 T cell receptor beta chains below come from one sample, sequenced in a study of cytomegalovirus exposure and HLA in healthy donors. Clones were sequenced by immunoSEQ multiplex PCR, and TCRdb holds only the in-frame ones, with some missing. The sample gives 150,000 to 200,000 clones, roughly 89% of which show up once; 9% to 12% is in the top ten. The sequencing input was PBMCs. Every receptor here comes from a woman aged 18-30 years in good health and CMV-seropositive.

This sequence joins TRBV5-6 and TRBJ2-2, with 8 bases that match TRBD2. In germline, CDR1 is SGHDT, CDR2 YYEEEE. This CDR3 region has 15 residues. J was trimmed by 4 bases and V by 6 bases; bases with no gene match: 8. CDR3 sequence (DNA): TGTGCCAGCACCCGAAGCGGGAGCCGCACCGGGGAGCTGTTTTTT. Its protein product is CASTRSGSRTGELFF.

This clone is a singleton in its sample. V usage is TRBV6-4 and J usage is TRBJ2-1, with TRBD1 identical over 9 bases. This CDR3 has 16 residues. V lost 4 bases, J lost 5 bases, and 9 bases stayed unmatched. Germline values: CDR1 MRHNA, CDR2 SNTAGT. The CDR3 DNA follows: TGTGCCAGCAGTGCTACTCCGGGACAGGGAGACAATGAGCAGTTCTTC. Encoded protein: CASSATPGQGDNEQFF.

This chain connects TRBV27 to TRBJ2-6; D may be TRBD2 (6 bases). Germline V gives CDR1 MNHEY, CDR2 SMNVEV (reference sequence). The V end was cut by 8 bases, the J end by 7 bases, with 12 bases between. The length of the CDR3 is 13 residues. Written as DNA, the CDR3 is TGTGCCAGCGGCCTGGGGGGAGCCAACGTCCTGACTTTC. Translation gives CASGLGGANVLTF.

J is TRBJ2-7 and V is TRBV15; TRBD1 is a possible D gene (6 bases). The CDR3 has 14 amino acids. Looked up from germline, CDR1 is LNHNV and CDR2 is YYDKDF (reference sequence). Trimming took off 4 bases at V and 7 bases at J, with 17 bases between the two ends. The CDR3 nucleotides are TGTGCCACCAGCACAGACAGGCAGTTCGCGGAGCAGTACTTC. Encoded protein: CATSTDRQFAEQYF.

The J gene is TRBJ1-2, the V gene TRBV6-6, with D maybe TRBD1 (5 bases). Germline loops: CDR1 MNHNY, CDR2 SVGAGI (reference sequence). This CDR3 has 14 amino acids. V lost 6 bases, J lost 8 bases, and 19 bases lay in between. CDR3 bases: TGTGCCAGCAGGGACACAGGTGGCGGTAAAGGCTACACCTTC. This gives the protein CASRDTGGGKGYTF.

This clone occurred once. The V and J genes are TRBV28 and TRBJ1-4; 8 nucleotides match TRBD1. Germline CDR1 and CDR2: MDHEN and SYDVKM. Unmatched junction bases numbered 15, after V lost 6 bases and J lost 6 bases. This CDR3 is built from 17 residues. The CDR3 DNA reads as TGTGCCAGCAGACCAGGGGGCACAATTAGGTTGGATGAAAAACTGTTTTTT. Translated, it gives CASRPGGTIRLDEKLFF.

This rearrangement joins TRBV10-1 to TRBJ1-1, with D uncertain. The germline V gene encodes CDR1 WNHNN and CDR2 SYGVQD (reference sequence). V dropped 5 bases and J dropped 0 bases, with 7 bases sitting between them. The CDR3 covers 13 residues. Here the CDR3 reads CASSLTMNTEAFF. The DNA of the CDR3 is TGCGCCAGCAGTTTGACTATGAACACTGAAGCTTTCTTT.

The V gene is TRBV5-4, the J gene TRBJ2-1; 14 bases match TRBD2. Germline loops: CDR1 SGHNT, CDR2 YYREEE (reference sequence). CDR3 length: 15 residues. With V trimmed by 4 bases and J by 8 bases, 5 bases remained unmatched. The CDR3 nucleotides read TGTGCCAGCAGCCTTCAGACTAGCGGGGGGGATGAGCAGTTCTTC. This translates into CASSLQTSGGDEQFF. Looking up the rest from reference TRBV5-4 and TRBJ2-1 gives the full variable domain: ETGVTQSPTHLIKTRGQQVTLRCSSQSGHNTVSWYQQALGQGPQFIFQYYREEENGRGNFPPRFSGLQFPNYSSELNVNALELDDSALYLCASSLQTSGGDEQFFGPGTRLTVL.

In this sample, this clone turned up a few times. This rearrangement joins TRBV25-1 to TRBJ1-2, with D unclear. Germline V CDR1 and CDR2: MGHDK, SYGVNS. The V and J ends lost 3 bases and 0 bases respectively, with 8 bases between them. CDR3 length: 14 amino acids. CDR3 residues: CASSDHGANYGYTF. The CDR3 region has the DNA TGTGCCAGCAGTGACCACGGGGCTAACTATGGCTACACCTTC.

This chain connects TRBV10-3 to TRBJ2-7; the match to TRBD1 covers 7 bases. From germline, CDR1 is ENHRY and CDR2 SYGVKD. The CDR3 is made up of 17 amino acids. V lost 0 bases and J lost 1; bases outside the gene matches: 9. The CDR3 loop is CAISESQLDRSSYEQYF. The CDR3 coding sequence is TGTGCCATCAGTGAGTCTCAGCTGGACAGGTCATCCTACGAGCAGTACTTC.

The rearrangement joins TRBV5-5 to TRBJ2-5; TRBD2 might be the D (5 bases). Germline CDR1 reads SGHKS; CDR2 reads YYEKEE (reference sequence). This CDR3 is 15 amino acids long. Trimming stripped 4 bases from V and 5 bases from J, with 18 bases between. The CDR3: CASSLQGGLYETQYF. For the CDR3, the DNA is TGTGCCAGCAGCCTTCAAGGCGGACTGTATGAGACCCAGTACTTC.

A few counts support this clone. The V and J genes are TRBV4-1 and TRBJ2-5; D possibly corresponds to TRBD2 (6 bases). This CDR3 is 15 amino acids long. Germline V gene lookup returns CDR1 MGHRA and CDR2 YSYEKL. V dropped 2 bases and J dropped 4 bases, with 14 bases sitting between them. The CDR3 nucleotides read TGCGCCAGCAGCCAATTCAGCGGGCCCGGAGAGACCCAGTACTTC. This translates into CASSQFSGPGETQYF.

The CDR3 DNA reads TGTGCCAGCAGACTAGCGGGAGGGAGCGTTGAGCAGTTCTTC. It encodes CASRLAGGSVEQFF. The gene calls are TRBV6-6 and TRBJ2-1; the match to TRBD2 covers 13 bases. Germline-derived CDR1 and CDR2 are MNHNY and SVGAGI (reference sequence). Trimming cost V 6 bases and J 9 bases; bases outside gene matches: 5. This CDR3 has 14 amino acids.

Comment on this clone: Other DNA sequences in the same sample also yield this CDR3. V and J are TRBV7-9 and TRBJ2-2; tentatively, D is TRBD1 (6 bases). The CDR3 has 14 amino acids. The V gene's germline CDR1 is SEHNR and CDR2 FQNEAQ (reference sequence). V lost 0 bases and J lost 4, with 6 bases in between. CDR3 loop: CASSLAGGTGELFF. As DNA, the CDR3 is TGTGCCAGCAGCTTAGCAGGGGGCACCGGGGAGCTGTTTTTT.

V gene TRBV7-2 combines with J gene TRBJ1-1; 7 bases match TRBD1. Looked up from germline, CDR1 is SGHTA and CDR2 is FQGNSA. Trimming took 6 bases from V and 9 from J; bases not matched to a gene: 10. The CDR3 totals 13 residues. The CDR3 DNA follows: TGTGCCAGCAGACTGGGACAGCAAGGAAAAGCTTTCTTT. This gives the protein CASRLGQQGKAFF. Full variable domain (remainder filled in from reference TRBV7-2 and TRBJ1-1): GAGVSQSPSNKVTEKGKDVELRCDPISGHTALYWYRQSLGQGLEFLIYFQGNSAPDKSGLPSDRFSAERTGGSVSTLTIQRTQQEDSAVYLCASRLGQQGKAFFGQGTRLTVV.

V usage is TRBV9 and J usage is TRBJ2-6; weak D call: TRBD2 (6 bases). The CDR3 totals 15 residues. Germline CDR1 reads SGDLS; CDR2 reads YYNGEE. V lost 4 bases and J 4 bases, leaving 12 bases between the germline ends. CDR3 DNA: TGTGCCAGCAGCACTAGCCCCTCCGGGGCCAACGTCCTGACTTTC. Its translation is CASSTSPSGANVLTF.

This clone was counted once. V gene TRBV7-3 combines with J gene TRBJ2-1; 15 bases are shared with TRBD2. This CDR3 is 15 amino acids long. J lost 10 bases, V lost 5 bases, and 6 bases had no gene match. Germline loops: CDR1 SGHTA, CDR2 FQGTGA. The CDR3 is CASSPGLAGGLEQFF. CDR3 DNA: TGTGCCAGCAGCCCAGGACTAGCGGGAGGGCTGGAGCAGTTCTTC. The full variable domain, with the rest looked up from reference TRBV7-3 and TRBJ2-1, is GAGVSQTPSNKVTEKGKYVELRCDPISGHTALYWYRQSLGQGPEFLIYFQGTGAADDSGLPNDRFFAVRPEGSVSTLKIQRTERGDSAVYLCASSPGLAGGLEQFFGPGTRLTVL.

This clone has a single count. CDR3 in amino acids: CASRTGDREQFF. The CDR3 coding sequence is TGTGCCAGCCGAACGGGTGATCGGGAGCAGTTCTTC. V and J are TRBV5-6 and TRBJ2-1; D not resolved. The V end lost 7 bases, the J end lost 10 bases, and 15 bases lay between the germline ends. Germline assignment: CDR1 SGHDT and CDR2 YYEEEE. The CDR3 sequence is 12 residues long.

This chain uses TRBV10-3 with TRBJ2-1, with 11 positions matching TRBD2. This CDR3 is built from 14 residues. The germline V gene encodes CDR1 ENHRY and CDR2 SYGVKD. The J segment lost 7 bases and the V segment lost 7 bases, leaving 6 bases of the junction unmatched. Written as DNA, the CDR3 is TGTGCCATCACCGAGGCTAGCGGGAGGAATGAGCAGTTCTTC. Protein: CAITEASGRNEQFF.